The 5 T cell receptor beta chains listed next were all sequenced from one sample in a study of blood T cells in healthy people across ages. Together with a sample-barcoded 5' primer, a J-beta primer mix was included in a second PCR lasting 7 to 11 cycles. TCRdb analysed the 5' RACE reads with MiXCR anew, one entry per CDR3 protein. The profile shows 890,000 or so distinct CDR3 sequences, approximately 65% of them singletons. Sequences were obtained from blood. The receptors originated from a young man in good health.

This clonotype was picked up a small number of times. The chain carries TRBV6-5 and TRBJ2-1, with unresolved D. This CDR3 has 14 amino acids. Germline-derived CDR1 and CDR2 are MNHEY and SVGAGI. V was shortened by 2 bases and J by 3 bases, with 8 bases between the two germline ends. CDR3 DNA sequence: TGTGCCAGCAGTTACCAGGACGTCTACAATGAGCAGTTCTTC. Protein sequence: CASSYQDVYNEQFF.

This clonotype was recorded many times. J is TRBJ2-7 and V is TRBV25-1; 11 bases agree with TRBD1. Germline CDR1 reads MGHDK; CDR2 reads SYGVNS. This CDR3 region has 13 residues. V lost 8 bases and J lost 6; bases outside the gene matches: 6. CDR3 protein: CASGTGGKREQYF. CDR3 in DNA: TGTGCCAGCGGGACAGGGGGAAAACGCGAGCAGTACTTC.

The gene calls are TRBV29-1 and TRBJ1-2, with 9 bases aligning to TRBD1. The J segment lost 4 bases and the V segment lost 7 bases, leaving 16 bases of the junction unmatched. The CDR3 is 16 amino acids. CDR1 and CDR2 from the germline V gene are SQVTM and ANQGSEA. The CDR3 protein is CSADTGGWPPSYGYTF. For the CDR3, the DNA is TGCAGCGCAGACACAGGGGGCTGGCCCCCTAGCTATGGCTACACCTTC.

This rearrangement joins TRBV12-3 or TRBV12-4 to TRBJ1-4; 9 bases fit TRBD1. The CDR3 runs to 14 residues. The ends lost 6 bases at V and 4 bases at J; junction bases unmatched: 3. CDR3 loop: CASRRQGDNEKLFF. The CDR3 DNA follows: TGTGCCAGCAGGCGACAGGGGGATAATGAAAAACTGTTTTTT.

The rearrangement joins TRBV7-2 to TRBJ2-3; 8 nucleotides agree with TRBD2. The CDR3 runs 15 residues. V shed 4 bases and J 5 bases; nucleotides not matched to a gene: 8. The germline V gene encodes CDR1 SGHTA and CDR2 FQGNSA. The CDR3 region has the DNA TGTGCCAGCAGCTCGCGACGGGGGGGCCGAGATACGCAGTATTTT. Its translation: CASSSRRGGRDTQYF.